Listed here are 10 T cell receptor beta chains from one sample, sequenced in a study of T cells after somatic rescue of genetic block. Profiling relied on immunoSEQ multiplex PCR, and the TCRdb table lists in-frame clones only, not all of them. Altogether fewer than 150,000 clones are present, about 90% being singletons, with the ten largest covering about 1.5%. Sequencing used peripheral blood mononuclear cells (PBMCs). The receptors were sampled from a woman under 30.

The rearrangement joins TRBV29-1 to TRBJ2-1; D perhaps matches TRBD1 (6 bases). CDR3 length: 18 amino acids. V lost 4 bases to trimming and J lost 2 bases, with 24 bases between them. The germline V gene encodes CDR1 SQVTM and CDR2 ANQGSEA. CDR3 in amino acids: CSVVLGADSRNPYNEQFF. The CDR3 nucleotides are TGCAGCGTTGTGTTGGGGGCGGACAGCCGAAACCCCTACAATGAGCAGTTCTTC.

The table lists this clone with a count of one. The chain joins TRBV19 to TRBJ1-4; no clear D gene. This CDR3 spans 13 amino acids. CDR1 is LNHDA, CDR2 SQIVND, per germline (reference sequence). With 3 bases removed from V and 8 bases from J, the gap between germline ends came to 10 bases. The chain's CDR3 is CASSMHTGEKLFF. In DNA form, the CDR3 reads TGTGCCAGTAGTATGCACACTGGCGAAAAACTGTTTTTT.

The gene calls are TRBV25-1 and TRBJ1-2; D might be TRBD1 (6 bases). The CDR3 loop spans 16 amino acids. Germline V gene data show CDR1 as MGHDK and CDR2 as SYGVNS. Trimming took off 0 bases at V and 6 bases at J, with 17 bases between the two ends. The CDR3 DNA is TGTGCCAGCAGTGAATACCGACAGGTAACGATGGATGGCTACACCTTC. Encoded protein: CASSEYRQVTMDGYTF.

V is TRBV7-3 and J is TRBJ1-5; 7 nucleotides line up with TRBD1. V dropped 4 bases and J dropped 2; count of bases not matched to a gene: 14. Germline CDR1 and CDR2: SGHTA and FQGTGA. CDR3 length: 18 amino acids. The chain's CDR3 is CASSYKPSDREGNQPQHF. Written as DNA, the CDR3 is TGTGCCAGCAGCTATAAGCCCTCCGACAGGGAAGGCAATCAGCCCCAGCATTTT. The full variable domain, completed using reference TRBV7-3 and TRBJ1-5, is GAGVSQTPSNKVTEKGKYVELRCDPISGHTALYWYRQSLGQGPEFLIYFQGTGAADDSGLPNDRFFAVRPEGSVSTLKIQRTERGDSAVYLCASSYKPSDREGNQPQHFGDGTRLSIL.

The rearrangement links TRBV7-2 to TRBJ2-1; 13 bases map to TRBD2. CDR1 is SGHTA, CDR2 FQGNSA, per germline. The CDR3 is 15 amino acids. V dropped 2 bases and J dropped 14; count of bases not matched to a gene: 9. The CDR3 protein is CASSLWGLAGSGEFF. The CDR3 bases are TGTGCCAGCAGCTTATGGGGACTAGCGGGGTCGGGGGAGTTCTTC.

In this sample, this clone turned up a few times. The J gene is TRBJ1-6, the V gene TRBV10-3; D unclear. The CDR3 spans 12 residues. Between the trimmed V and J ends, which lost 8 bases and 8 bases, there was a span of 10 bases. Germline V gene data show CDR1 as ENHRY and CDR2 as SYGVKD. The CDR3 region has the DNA TGTGCCATCCGGGGATTTGATTCACCCCTCCACTTT. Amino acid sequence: CAIRGFDSPLHF.

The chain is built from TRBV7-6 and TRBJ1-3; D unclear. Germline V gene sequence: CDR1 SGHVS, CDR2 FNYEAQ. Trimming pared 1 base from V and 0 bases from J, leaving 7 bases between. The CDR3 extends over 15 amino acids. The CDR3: CASSLGPSSGNTIYF. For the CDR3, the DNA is TGTGCCAGCAGCTTAGGTCCCAGCTCTGGAAACACCATATATTTT.

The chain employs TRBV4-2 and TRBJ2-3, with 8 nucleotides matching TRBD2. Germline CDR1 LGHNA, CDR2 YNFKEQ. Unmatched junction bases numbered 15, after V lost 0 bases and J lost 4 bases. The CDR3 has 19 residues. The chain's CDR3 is CASSQERSGGAARADTQYF. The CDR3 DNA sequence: TGTGCCAGCAGCCAAGAGCGAAGCGGGGGAGCTGCACGGGCAGATACGCAGTATTTT.

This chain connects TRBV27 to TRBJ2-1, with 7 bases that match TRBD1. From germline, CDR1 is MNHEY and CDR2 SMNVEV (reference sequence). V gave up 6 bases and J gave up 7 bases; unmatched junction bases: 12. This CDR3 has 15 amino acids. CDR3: CASRPGTDPRNEQFF. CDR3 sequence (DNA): TGTGCCAGCAGGCCTGGGACAGACCCCCGTAATGAGCAGTTCTTC.

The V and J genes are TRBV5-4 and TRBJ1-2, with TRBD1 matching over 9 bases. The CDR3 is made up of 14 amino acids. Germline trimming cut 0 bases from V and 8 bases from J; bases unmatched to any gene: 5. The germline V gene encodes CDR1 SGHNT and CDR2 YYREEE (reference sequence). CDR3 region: CASSLEDRGLGYTF. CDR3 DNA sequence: TGTGCCAGCAGCTTGGAGGACAGGGGCCTCGGCTACACCTTC.